These 30 T cell receptor beta chains were all obtained from the same sample, sequenced in a study of regulatory and conventional T cells in RAG deficiency (TCRdb year 2017). Before genomic DNA extraction, conventional CD4+ T cells were purified from blood as CD25-low CD127-high cells. To prepare the library, the immunoSEQ multiplex PCR assay was applied. TCRdb carries this immuneACCESS record with in-frame sequences only. Its versions omit some clonotypes, under half of them owing to an unresolved V gene in the studies checked, with the rest unexplained. Counted in this sample were about 30,000 clones; 90% to 96% of them appeared once. Roughly 0.32% of the sample goes to the ten largest clones. These data were also reused for a study on regulatory T cells. The second study's paper adds: The multiplex PCR used 52 forward TRBV primers and 13 reverse TRBJ primers, with assay-based and computational corrections for amplification bias.

Sequenced sample: CD25- CD4+ T cells sorted from blood. The receptors originated from a human donor in good health.

The chain carries TRBV5-8 and TRBJ1-4; weak D call: TRBD1 (5 bases). The V gene lost 4 bases and the J gene lost 13 bases, with 26 bases spanning the gap. The CDR3 is 16 amino acids. Germline V lookup: CDR1 SGHTS, CDR2 YDEGEE. CDR3: CASSTPFPREGHGLFF. The CDR3 nucleotides read TGTGCCAGCAGCACACCCTTCCCCAGGGAGGGTCATGGACTGTTTTTT.

V gene TRBV7-9 combines with J gene TRBJ1-2; 8 nucleotides agree with TRBD1. The CDR3 runs to 13 residues. CDR1 is SEHNR and CDR2 is FQNEAQ in the germline V gene (reference sequence). Losses at the gene ends were 5 bases for V and 5 bases for J; bases not matched to a gene: 4. The CDR3 sequence: CASSQDRAYGYTF. Written as DNA, the CDR3 is TGTGCCAGCAGCCAGGACAGGGCATATGGCTACACCTTC.

This chain joins TRBV5-6 and TRBJ1-2, with TRBD1 identical over 9 bases. The CDR3 length is 16 residues. CDR1 and CDR2 from the germline V gene are SGHDT and YYEEEE. The J segment lost 7 bases and the V segment lost 4 bases, leaving 14 bases of the junction unmatched. Here the CDR3 DNA reads TGTGCCAGCAGCCCGCCCCGGGACAGGGTAATATTTGGCTACACCTTC. Its translation: CASSPPRDRVIFGYTF.

The chain links TRBV30 to TRBJ1-3; TRBD1 matches 10 bases. Germline loops: CDR1 GTSNPN, CDR2 SVGIG (reference sequence). Germline trimming cut 5 bases from V and 5 bases from J; bases unmatched to any gene: 6. This CDR3 is built from 14 residues. The CDR3 loop reads CAWDQGQGRNTIYF. As DNA, the CDR3 is TGTGCCTGGGACCAGGGACAGGGGAGAAACACCATATATTTT.

The J gene is TRBJ2-2, the V gene TRBV7-9, with 8 bases lining up with TRBD2. V lost 2 bases to trimming and J lost 4 bases; unmatched junction nucleotides: 9. Germline CDR1 SEHNR, CDR2 FQNEAQ (reference sequence). The CDR3 is 17 amino acids. The DNA for the CDR3 is TGTGCCAGCAGCTTATCCCGGGTAGCGGGATTCACCGGGGAGCTGTTTTTT. Its protein is CASSLSRVAGFTGELFF.

Only one count was recorded for this clone. J is TRBJ2-5 and V is TRBV7-9; D is possibly TRBD2 (5 bases). The length of the CDR3 is 14 residues. Germline assignment: CDR1 SEHNR and CDR2 FQNEAQ (reference sequence). Trimming took 2 bases from V and 5 from J, leaving 12 bases between them. The CDR3 region is CASSLPSRGETQYF. The CDR3 DNA reads TGTGCCAGCAGCTTACCGTCAAGAGGGGAGACCCAGTACTTC.

The CDR3 nucleotides read TGTGCCAGCAGCGTAGCTCCCCAAACAGGGACGGCTAACTATGGCTACACCTTC. Translated, it gives CASSVAPQTGTANYGYTF. V gene TRBV9 combines with J gene TRBJ1-2, with D possibly being TRBD1 (6 bases). Trimming took 0 bases from V and 0 from J, leaving 18 bases between them. The CDR3 totals 18 residues. Germline loops: CDR1 SGDLS, CDR2 YYNGEE.

The rearrangement links TRBV20-1 to TRBJ1-2; D remains unclear. There are 10 residues in the CDR3. V lost 6 bases to trimming and J lost 12 bases, with 14 bases between them. Germline CDR1 and CDR2: DFQATT and SNEGSKA (reference sequence). The CDR3 loop reads CSAHPPGDTF. For the CDR3, the DNA is TGCAGTGCCCACCCACCCGGGGACACCTTC.

V gene TRBV18 combines with J gene TRBJ2-2; the D gene is possibly TRBD1 (5 bases). Germline V CDR1 and CDR2: KGHSH, LQKENI. CDR3 length: 17 amino acids. Trimming removed 5 bases from V and 2 bases from J, with 18 bases in between. CDR3 sequence reads: CASSKRGSSRNTGELFF. The CDR3 DNA follows: TGTGCCAGCTCAAAAAGGGGCAGCTCGCGAAACACCGGGGAGCTGTTTTTT.

This clone was detected only once. The V gene is TRBV5-1, the J gene TRBJ2-1; TRBD2 agrees at 9 bases. This CDR3 spans 17 amino acids. Germline loops: CDR1 SGHRS, CDR2 YFSETQ. The ends lost 2 bases at V and 1 base at J; junction bases unmatched: 7. The CDR3 sequence is CASSLGLAGGSYNEQFF. The CDR3 nucleotides read TGCGCCAGCAGCTTAGGTCTCGCGGGAGGGTCCTACAATGAGCAGTTCTTC.

The chain joins TRBV10-3 to TRBJ2-6; D perhaps matches TRBD2 (5 bases). CDR3 length: 19 residues. Looked up from germline, CDR1 is ENHRY and CDR2 is SYGVKD. V was cut by 3 bases and J by 3 bases, with 21 bases left in between. The DNA for the CDR3 is TGTGCCATCAGTGATTTCGACGGCCCGGGGTCTGATGGGGCCAACGTCCTGACTTTC. It translates to CAISDFDGPGSDGANVLTF.

This chain connects TRBV6-6 to TRBJ1-5; 8 bases match TRBD1. Germline V gives CDR1 MNHNY, CDR2 SVGAGI (reference sequence). Trimming took 7 bases from V and 6 from J; bases not matched to a gene: 5. There are 13 residues in the CDR3. The CDR3 coding sequence is TGTGCCAGCACCGTGACAGGGGTTCAGCCCCAGCATTTT. Translation gives CASTVTGVQPQHF.

The V and J genes are TRBV10-3 and TRBJ2-5, with TRBD2 identical over 14 bases. The CDR3 totals 17 residues. The germline V gene has CDR1 ENHRY and CDR2 SYGVKD. The V segment lost 5 bases and the J segment 2 bases; nucleotides outside the gene matches: 7. CDR3 bases: TGTGCCATCAGTTCCCCCGGGACTAGCGGGAGACAAGAGACCCAGTACTTC. Encoded protein: CAISSPGTSGRQETQYF.

This chain connects TRBV19 to TRBJ2-3; D possibly corresponds to TRBD1 (5 bases). The germline V gene has CDR1 LNHDA and CDR2 SQIVND (reference sequence). The length of the CDR3 is 12 residues. V gave up 10 bases and J gave up 6 bases, with 14 bases separating them. Here the CDR3 reads CATRVSWDTQYF. The CDR3 nucleotides read TGTGCCACCAGGGTTTCTTGGGATACGCAGTATTTT.

This clone occurred once. The V and J genes are TRBV30 and TRBJ1-1; no definite D call. Germline V gives CDR1 GTSNPN, CDR2 SVGIG (reference sequence). Trimming shortened V by 4 bases and J by 3 bases, and 6 bases separated the two germline ends. The CDR3 spans 11 residues. DNA for the CDR3: TGTGCCTGGAAGGGAGACACTGAAGCTTTCTTT. Translated: CAWKGDTEAFF.

The genes are TRBV6-5 and TRBJ1-5; perhaps TRBD1 as D (5 bases). Germline V lookup: CDR1 MNHEY, CDR2 SVGAGI. Trimming removed 6 bases from V and 4 bases from J, with 13 bases in between. The CDR3 consists of 14 residues. In DNA form, the CDR3 reads TGTGCCAGCAGCCAGGGACTCCTAAATCAGCCCCAGCATTTT. Its protein product is CASSQGLLNQPQHF.

The V call is TRBV4-1, the J call TRBJ1-4; TRBD1 matches 7 bases. CDR3 length: 16 amino acids. Germline lookup yields CDR1 MGHRA and CDR2 YSYEKL. Losses at the gene ends were 0 bases for V and 8 bases for J; bases not matched to a gene: 9. Here the CDR3 DNA reads TGCGCCAGCAGCCAAGATGGGGCAGGGGGTTACGAAAAACTGTTTTTT. Protein product: CASSQDGAGGYEKLFF.

The genes are TRBV10-1 and TRBJ1-2, with a possible D match to TRBD1 (5 bases). Germline V CDR1 and CDR2: WNHNN, SYGVQD (reference sequence). There are 16 residues in the CDR3. Trimming removed 0 bases from V and 4 bases from J, with 15 bases in between. CDR3 coding DNA: TGCGCCAGCAGTGAGTCCCAAGGGGTCGAGAGCTATGGCTACACCTTC. Its protein product is CASSESQGVESYGYTF.

The rearrangement joins TRBV6-5 to TRBJ1-2; TRBD1 matches at 12 bases. The CDR3 is 15 residues long. V trimming: 6 bases; J trimming: 8 bases; junction bases outside the gene matches: 10. Germline loops: CDR1 MNHEY, CDR2 SVGAGI. DNA of the CDR3: TGTGCCAGCAGCTACGGGACAGGGGGCCGGTTAGGCTACACCTTC. It translates to CASSYGTGGRLGYTF.

The chain employs TRBV5-1 and TRBJ2-7; D is possibly TRBD1 (6 bases). The V end lost 2 bases, the J end lost 2 bases, and 11 bases lay between the germline ends. In germline, CDR1 is SGHRS, CDR2 YFSETQ. This CDR3 region has 14 residues. CDR3 loop: CASSFGTSTYEQYF. The CDR3 coding sequence is TGCGCCAGCAGCTTCGGGACATCCACCTACGAGCAGTACTTC.

J is TRBJ2-7 and V is TRBV18, with 7 bases identical to TRBD2. Germline V gives CDR1 KGHSH, CDR2 LQKENI. The CDR3 is 14 residues long. J lost 3 bases, V lost 6 bases, and 8 bases had no gene match. The CDR3 loop reads CASSSSGSLYEQYF. The CDR3 DNA is TGTGCCAGCTCCTCTAGCGGATCCCTCTACGAGCAGTACTTC.

This clone was counted once. J is TRBJ2-7 and V is TRBV11-2; TRBD1 matches at 8 bases. The CDR3 loop spans 14 amino acids. V lost 10 bases and J lost 7; bases outside the gene matches: 15. Germline assignment: CDR1 SGHAT and CDR2 FQNNGV. CDR3 loop: CATLPDRGGGEQYF. DNA for the CDR3: TGTGCCACCCTACCCGACAGGGGTGGAGGGGAGCAGTACTTC.

The chain recombines TRBV18 with TRBJ1-1; D unclear. V was shortened by 3 bases and J by 1 base, with 9 bases between the two germline ends. This CDR3 is 14 amino acids long. Germline-derived CDR1 and CDR2 are KGHSH and LQKENI. The chain's CDR3 is CASSPVSSNTEAFF. The CDR3 DNA reads TGTGCCAGCTCACCCGTTTCCTCGAACACTGAAGCTTTCTTT.

This chain uses TRBV18 with TRBJ2-7; D perhaps matches TRBD2 (5 bases). Looked up from germline, CDR1 is KGHSH and CDR2 is LQKENI. This CDR3 comprises 14 residues. V was shortened by 2 bases and J by 5 bases, with 13 bases between the two germline ends. The CDR3 DNA reads as TGTGCCAGCTCACCAGCGACTATTCAAAACGAGCAGTACTTC. The encoded protein is CASSPATIQNEQYF.

The chain joins TRBV19 to TRBJ2-2; D call uncertain. The germline gives CDR1 LNHDA, CDR2 SQIVND (reference sequence). This CDR3 is 12 amino acids long. With 3 bases removed from V and 4 bases from J, the gap between germline ends came to 3 bases. The CDR3 region is CASSISTGELFF. CDR3 in DNA: TGTGCCAGTAGTATCAGCACCGGGGAGCTGTTTTTT.

This chain links TRBV7-9 with TRBJ1-3; the D gene is possibly TRBD1 (5 bases). This CDR3 region has 19 residues. CDR1 SEHNR and CDR2 FQNEAQ come from the germline V gene (reference sequence). V was clipped by 1 base and J by 0 bases, with 19 bases between them. This chain's CDR3 is CASSLGPKTGDLSGNTIYF. CDR3 nucleotide sequence: TGTGCCAGCAGCTTAGGTCCTAAAACAGGAGACCTCTCTGGAAACACCATATATTTT.

The chain employs TRBV7-9 and TRBJ1-4; 10 bases align to TRBD1. Germline V gene lookup returns CDR1 SEHNR and CDR2 FQNEAQ (reference sequence). Losses at the gene ends were 1 base for V and 5 bases for J; bases not matched to a gene: 4. The CDR3 runs 16 residues. CDR3 DNA: TGTGCCAGCAGCTTAGACGACAGGGGGCAAAATGAAAAACTGTTTTTT. Protein sequence: CASSLDDRGQNEKLFF.

The DNA for the CDR3 is TGTGCCAGCAGCTCCCCCGGGGAAGGCTACACCTTC. As protein: CASSSPGEGYTF. This chain joins TRBV7-6 and TRBJ1-2; no definite D call. The CDR3 consists of 12 residues. V was cut by 4 bases and J by 8 bases, with 11 bases left in between. In germline, CDR1 is SGHVS, CDR2 FNYEAQ.

The rearrangement uses TRBV2 and TRBJ1-1, with D perhaps matching TRBD1 (6 bases). Germline V lookup: CDR1 SNHLY, CDR2 FYNNEI. The CDR3 is made up of 13 amino acids. Trimming removed 7 bases from V and 6 bases from J, with 15 bases in between. The CDR3, as DNA: TGTGCCAGCATTAGGACAGACAATGCTGAAGCTTTCTTT. Residues: CASIRTDNAEAFF.

The rearrangement joins TRBV5-1 to TRBJ2-7; D is undetermined. The CDR3 is 14 residues long. Germline CDR1 and CDR2: SGHRS and YFSETQ. Trimming left V 0 bases short and J 0 bases short, with 7 bases between. The CDR3: CASSLVESSYEQYF. In nucleotides, the CDR3 is TGCGCCAGCAGCTTGGTTGAGAGCTCCTACGAGCAGTACTTC.